This T cell receptor beta chain emerged from a study of T cell changes during pregnancy in multiple sclerosis. After removal of 4 bases from V and 1 base from J, the junction contained 8 bases not matched to a gene. The CDR3 extends over 16 amino acids. The germline gives CDR1 SGHNT, CDR2 YYREEE (reference sequence). This clone was seen only once. Sequencing used immunoSEQ multiplex PCR; TCRdb keeps in-frame clones, though not all of them. The sample carries about 62,000 clones, approximately 94% recorded once. The sequence was collected from a female donor with multiple sclerosis, enrolled in a pregnancy study. The chain uses TRBV5-4 and TRBJ1-1, with 9 nucleotides matching TRBD1. The sample in question was CD8+ T cells from peripheral blood mononuclear cells, obtained in the second trimester of pregnancy. CDR3 DNA: TGTGCCAGCAGCGACAGGGGGGATGTGAGGAACACTGAAGCTTTCTTT. It encodes CASSDRGDVRNTEAFF.